The 2 T cell receptor beta chains below were found in one sample sequenced in a study of post-analysis software for immune sequencing data. Notes on the study in general: Five or six TRBV segments were more frequent in patients than controls; TRBV5-6, TRBV5-1 and TRBV20-1 belonged to this group.

Tagging with unique molecular identifiers was a feature of the TCR beta cDNA libraries. TCRdb reprocessed the PCR reads with MiXCR, giving one entry per CDR3 protein. This table has about 800,000 distinct CDR3 sequences, roughly 27% appearing once. Their antigen targets remain unknown. Sequencing was carried out using blood. The source of these receptors is a girl between 10 and 17 years old with multiple sclerosis.

Turning to this clonotype: Relative to the germline gene, one junction end is altered; a read error may explain this. The rearrangement links TRBV29-1 to TRBJ2-3; D is possibly TRBD2 (8 bases). The germline V gene has CDR1 SQVTM and CDR2 ANQGSEA. This CDR3 has 14 residues. The DNA of the CDR3 is TGCAGCTATGCCCGGTCGGGGGGGACAGATACGCGGTATTTT. Amino acid sequence: CSYARSGGTDTRYF.

As to this clonotype: One junction end disagrees with the germline gene, perhaps due to a read error. This rearrangement joins TRBV5-1 to TRBJ1-2; TRBD1 matches at 7 bases. The CDR3 has 14 amino acids. From germline, CDR1 is SGHRS and CDR2 YFSETQ. The CDR3 region is CASSLGQGVYGYTF. The CDR3 nucleotides read TGTGCCAGCAGCTTGGGGCAGGGGGTCTATGGCTACACCTTC.